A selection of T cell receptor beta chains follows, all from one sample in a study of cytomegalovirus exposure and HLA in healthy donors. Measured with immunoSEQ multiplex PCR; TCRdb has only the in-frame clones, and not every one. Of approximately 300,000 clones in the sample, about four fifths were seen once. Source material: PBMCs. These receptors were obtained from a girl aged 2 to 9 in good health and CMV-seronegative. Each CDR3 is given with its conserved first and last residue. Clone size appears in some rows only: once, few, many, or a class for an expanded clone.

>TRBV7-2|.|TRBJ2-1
CASSTLGGVNEQFF
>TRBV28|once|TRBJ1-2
CASSFPGTGRYTF
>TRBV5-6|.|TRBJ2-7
CASSPRGRTYEQYF
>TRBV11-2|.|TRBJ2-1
CASRTWGDMYNEQFF
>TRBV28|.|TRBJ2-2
CASTNPEAGTGELFF
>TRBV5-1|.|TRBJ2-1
CASSQLGTVYNEQFF
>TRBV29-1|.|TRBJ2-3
CSVEDPAGGTDTQYF
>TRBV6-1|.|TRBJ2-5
CASSELGTAQETQYF
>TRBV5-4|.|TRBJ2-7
CASSRGGYYEQYF
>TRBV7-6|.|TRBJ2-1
CASSKTGTSGIWNEQFF
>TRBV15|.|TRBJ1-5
CATSRDPDQPQHF
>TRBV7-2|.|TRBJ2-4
CASSFLSNIQYF
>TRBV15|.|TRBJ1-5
CATSRVGDGNQPQHF
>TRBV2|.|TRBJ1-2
CATDRGRGYTF
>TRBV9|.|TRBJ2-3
CASSVGGRTDTQYF
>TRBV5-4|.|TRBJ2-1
CASSLDQATPQQFF
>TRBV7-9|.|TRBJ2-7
CASSRTDRGEEQYF
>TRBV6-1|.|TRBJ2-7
CASSAPRQGTEQYF
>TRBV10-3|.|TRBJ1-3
CAIPGDSGGNTIYF
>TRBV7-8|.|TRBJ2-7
CASSLGRVAGGYEQYF
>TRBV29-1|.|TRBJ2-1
CSLRRERDEQFF
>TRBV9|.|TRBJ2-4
CASSSPGTGLIQYF
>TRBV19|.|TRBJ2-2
CASNQDNGELFF
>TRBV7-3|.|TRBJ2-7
CASSLSGSYEQYF
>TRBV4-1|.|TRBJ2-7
CASSQESGENYEQYF
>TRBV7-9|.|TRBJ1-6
CASSPYRDRGNSPLHF
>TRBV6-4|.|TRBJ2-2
CASSGQADTGELFF
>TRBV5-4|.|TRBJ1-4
CASSPWGVATNEKLLF
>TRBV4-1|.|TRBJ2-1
CASSQDREATPNEQFF
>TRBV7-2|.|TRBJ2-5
CASSLLGGSGSPETQYF
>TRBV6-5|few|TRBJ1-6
CASRPTENNSPLHF
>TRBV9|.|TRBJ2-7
CASSFGVGGKGYEQYF
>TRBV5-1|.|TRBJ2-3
CASSLTTGADTQYF
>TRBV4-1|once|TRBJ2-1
CASSPYTHNEQFF
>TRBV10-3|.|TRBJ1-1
CAIRNTNTEAFF
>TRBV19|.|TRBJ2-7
CASSIDRLAYEQYF
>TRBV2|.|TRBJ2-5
CASSARGSGQETQYF
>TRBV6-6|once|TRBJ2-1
CASSYLSGGAENEQFF
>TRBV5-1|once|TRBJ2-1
CASRPLPGHKNNEQFF
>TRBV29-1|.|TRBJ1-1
CSVAQGNMNTEAFF